One and the same sample provided the 20 T cell receptor beta chains below, sequenced in a study of shared T cell receptors in the human thymus. Assay used: immunoSEQ multiplex PCR; TCRdb lists only in-frame clones, some missing. Here the sample spans 500,000 to 750,000 clones, 85% to 90% being singletons. The sample also formed part of further work on human thymus T cells.

Source material: thymocytes. The receptors shown here come from a boy less than two years old with a congenital heart defect.

J is TRBJ1-2 and V is TRBV5-6, with D possibly TRBD1 on 5 matching bases. Germline loops: CDR1 SGHDT, CDR2 YYEEEE. The CDR3 runs 14 residues. Trimming shortened V by 1 base and J by 8 bases, and 15 bases separated the two germline ends. This CDR3 reads CASSLFRPGQGYTF. In nucleotides, the CDR3 is TGTGCCAGCAGCTTGTTTCGGCCAGGGCAAGGCTACACCTTC.

The chain couples TRBV4-2 to TRBJ2-5, with 11 positions matching TRBD2. The CDR3 is 17 residues long. The V and J ends lost 0 bases and 4 bases, in that order; junction bases with no gene match: 7. The germline CDR1 and CDR2 sequences are LGHNA and YNFKEQ. The CDR3 spells CASSQDSSGRGGETQYF. The CDR3 nucleotides are TGTGCCAGCAGCCAAGATAGTAGCGGGAGGGGAGGAGAGACCCAGTACTTC.

Concerning this clone: The germline gene is not matched at one end of the junction; a read error may be the cause. Other DNA sequences from this sample encode an identical CDR3 as well. The chain joins TRBV2 to TRBJ2-7, with 10 bases fitting TRBD2. The length of the CDR3 is 19 residues. From germline, CDR1 is SNHLY and CDR2 FYNNEI. Written as DNA, the CDR3 is TGTGCCAGTAGTGAAGGGGTCAGGGGGCGGCTAGCGGGAGTAAACGAGCAGTACTTC. It encodes CASSEGVRGRLAGVNEQYF.

The V gene is TRBV5-8, the J gene TRBJ2-3; unclear D gene. V was shortened by 4 bases and J by 2 bases, with 20 bases between the two germline ends. This CDR3 spans 17 amino acids. CDR1 is SGHTS and CDR2 is YDEGEE in the germline V gene. The CDR3 coding sequence is TGTGCCAGCAGCCCGCACCTGACTTGCTCGACCACAGATACGCAGTATTTT. Amino acids: CASSPHLTCSTTDTQYF.

The rearrangement joins TRBV7-2 to TRBJ1-1, with D possibly matching TRBD1 (6 bases). Trimming left V 1 base short and J 6 bases short, with 18 bases between. CDR3 length: 16 residues. CDR1 SGHTA and CDR2 FQGNSA come from the germline V gene. The CDR3 region is CASSLGRGGLSAEAFF. For the CDR3, the DNA is TGTGCCAGCAGCTTAGGTAGGGGGGGCCTTTCGGCTGAAGCTTTCTTT.

The table lists this clone with a few counts. The CDR3, as DNA: TGTGCCAGCAGTGAAGGGACAGGGAAAGCTAACTATGGCTACACCTTC. Amino acid sequence: CASSEGTGKANYGYTF. The V and J genes are TRBV6-1 and TRBJ1-2; 8 bases match TRBD1. The CDR3 extends over 16 amino acids. The V and J ends lost 1 base and 0 bases, in that order; junction bases with no gene match: 4. CDR1 and CDR2 (germline): MNHNS, SASEGT.

The chain recombines TRBV5-6 with TRBJ2-7, with 9 positions matching TRBD1. There are 15 residues in the CDR3. Germline trimming cut 4 bases from V and 7 bases from J; bases unmatched to any gene: 12. The germline CDR1 and CDR2 sequences are SGHDT and YYEEEE. The DNA of the CDR3 is TGTGCCAGCAGCCTGCCGGGACAGGGACTGGGGGAGCAGTACTTC. Translation gives CASSLPGQGLGEQYF.

The CDR3 reads CASSLRSGNPPQETQYF. The CDR3 DNA follows: TGTGCCAGCAGTTTACGGAGCGGGAACCCGCCCCAAGAGACCCAGTACTTC. The chain employs TRBV27 and TRBJ2-5, with 7 positions matching TRBD2. CDR3 length: 17 residues. In germline, CDR1 is MNHEY, CDR2 SMNVEV (reference sequence). The junction had 10 bases not matched to a gene; V was cut back by 2 bases and J by 1 base.

This clone appeared once. The J gene is TRBJ2-7, the V gene TRBV7-2, with D unresolved. The V and J ends lost 5 bases and 0 bases respectively, with 8 bases between them. The CDR3 has 13 residues. Germline values: CDR1 SGHTA, CDR2 FQGNSA. CDR3 DNA: TGTGCCAGCAGCAAAAGGAGCTCCTACGAGCAGTACTTC. This translates into CASSKRSSYEQYF. The whole variable domain, filled in from reference TRBV7-2 and TRBJ2-7, reads GAGVSQSPSNKVTEKGKDVELRCDPISGHTALYWYRQSLGQGLEFLIYFQGNSAPDKSGLPSDRFSAERTGGSVSTLTIQRTQQEDSAVYLCASSKRSSYEQYFGPGTRLTVT.

V and J are TRBV6-1 and TRBJ2-7, with a possible D match to TRBD1 (6 bases). CDR3 length: 13 amino acids. Trimming pared 8 bases from V and 7 bases from J, leaving 18 bases between. Germline-derived CDR1 and CDR2 are MNHNS and SASEGT. Written as DNA, the CDR3 is TGTGCCAGCGGAGAGGCGTCAGGGGATGAGCAGTACTTC. Amino acids: CASGEASGDEQYF.

The chain couples TRBV28 to TRBJ1-4; D is unclear. The CDR3 is made up of 13 amino acids. CDR1 and CDR2 (germline): MDHEN, SYDVKM. With 7 bases removed from V and 3 bases from J, the gap between germline ends came to 9 bases. The CDR3 here is CASNAGSNEKLFF. CDR3 nucleotide sequence: TGTGCCAGCAACGCGGGTTCTAATGAAAAACTGTTTTTT.

The chain uses TRBV25-1 and TRBJ2-7, with 12 bases matching TRBD1. Germline V lookup: CDR1 MGHDK, CDR2 SYGVNS. The CDR3 length is 13 residues. J was trimmed by 6 bases and V by 8 bases; bases with no gene match: 5. The CDR3 region is CASGDRGRSEQYF. The CDR3 DNA reads as TGTGCCAGCGGGGACAGGGGGCGCAGCGAGCAGTACTTC.

The rearrangement joins TRBV29-1 to TRBJ2-1, with D possibly TRBD2 on 6 matching bases. The length of the CDR3 is 18 residues. Germline V gene data show CDR1 as SQVTM and CDR2 as ANQGSEA. Trimming left V 6 bases short and J 0 bases short, with 24 bases between. This CDR3 reads CSVPGVGTGGVSYNEQFF. The CDR3 DNA reads TGCAGCGTGCCCGGCGTGGGGACTGGCGGAGTCTCCTACAATGAGCAGTTCTTC.

J is TRBJ1-1 and V is TRBV6-1; no reliable D call. Trimming removed 1 base from V and 5 bases from J, with 8 bases in between. The CDR3 length is 13 residues. Germline values: CDR1 MNHNS, CDR2 SASEGT. The CDR3 here is CASSEGAKTEAFF. In DNA, the CDR3 is TGTGCCAGCAGTGAAGGGGCCAAGACTGAAGCTTTCTTT.

This chain connects TRBV4-2 to TRBJ2-2; 10 positions agree with TRBD2. The CDR3 totals 22 residues. Germline CDR1 LGHNA, CDR2 YNFKEQ. Trimming took 0 bases from V and 3 from J; bases not matched to a gene: 19. The CDR3 bases are TGTGCCAGCAGCCAAGATACATCAGTATGGCTAGCGGGAGATCGGGACACCGGGGAGCTGTTTTTT. Protein sequence: CASSQDTSVWLAGDRDTGELFF.

This rearrangement joins TRBV28 to TRBJ1-2; D is unresolved. The CDR3 sequence is 16 residues long. Trimming cost V 1 base and J 0 bases, with 12 bases left between them. Germline V gene lookup returns CDR1 MDHEN and CDR2 SYDVKM. CDR3 region: CASSLSEVSSNYGYTF. Here the CDR3 DNA reads TGTGCCAGCAGTTTATCTGAGGTCAGCTCTAACTATGGCTACACCTTC.

This chain joins TRBV5-1 and TRBJ2-3; a possible D gene is TRBD1 (6 bases). Germline CDR1 and CDR2: SGHRS and YFSETQ. This CDR3 has 16 amino acids. V lost 0 bases to trimming and J lost 1 base, with 12 bases between them. CDR3 coding DNA: TGCGCCAGCAGCTTGGGACAGGCCTCCCGCACAGATACGCAGTATTTT. It is translated as CASSLGQASRTDTQYF.

V usage is TRBV4-2 and J usage is TRBJ2-7, with TRBD1 as a possible D gene (6 bases). The CDR3 extends over 15 amino acids. Germline V gives CDR1 LGHNA, CDR2 YNFKEQ. The V end was cut by 5 bases, the J end by 3 bases, with 17 bases between. In nucleotides, the CDR3 is TGTGCCAGCAGCACACAGGGTAGGTCGAGCTACGAGCAGTACTTC. Amino acid sequence: CASSTQGRSSYEQYF.

V is TRBV15 and J is TRBJ2-7, with 8 bases fitting TRBD2. The CDR3 is 18 residues long. Per the germline V gene, CDR1 is LNHNV and CDR2 is YYDKDF (reference sequence). V lost 3 bases, J lost 3 bases, and 16 bases stayed unmatched. The CDR3 sequence: CATSSLGVAGPYYYEQYF. CDR3 in DNA: TGTGCCACCAGCAGTCTTGGGGTAGCGGGACCCTACTACTACGAGCAGTACTTC.

A note on this clone: Relative to the germline gene, one junction end is altered; a read error may explain this. Other nucleotide sequences from this sample produce the same CDR3. This CDR3 reads CASSSSAGGYNEQFF. The CDR3, as DNA: TGCGCCAGCAGCTCTTCAGCGGGAGGGTACAATGAGCAGTTCTTC. V usage is TRBV11-3 and J usage is TRBJ2-1; 10 nucleotides line up with TRBD2. Germline CDR1 SGHNT, CDR2 YENEEA. There are 15 residues in the CDR3.